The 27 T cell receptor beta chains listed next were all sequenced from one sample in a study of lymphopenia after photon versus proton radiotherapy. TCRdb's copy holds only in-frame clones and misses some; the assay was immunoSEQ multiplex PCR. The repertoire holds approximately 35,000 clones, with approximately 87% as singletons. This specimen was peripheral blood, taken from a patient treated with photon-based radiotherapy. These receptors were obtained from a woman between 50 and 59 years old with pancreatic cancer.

This CDR3 reads CASSRPGLAGSVNYEQYF. The CDR3 DNA reads as TGCGCCAGCAGTAGGCCGGGACTAGCGGGATCCGTTAATTACGAGCAGTACTTC. The V and J genes are TRBV5-1 and TRBJ2-7, with 13 bases lining up with TRBD2. This CDR3 is 18 amino acids long. From germline, CDR1 is SGHRS and CDR2 YFSETQ. Trimming took 5 bases from V and 4 from J; bases not matched to a gene: 15. The full variable domain, completed using reference TRBV5-1 and TRBJ2-7, is KAGVTQTPRYLIKTRGQQVTLSCSPISGHRSVSWYQQTPGQGLQFLFEYFSETQRNKGNFPGRFSGRQFSNSRSEMNVSTLELGDSALYLCASSRPGLAGSVNYEQYFGPGTRLTVT.

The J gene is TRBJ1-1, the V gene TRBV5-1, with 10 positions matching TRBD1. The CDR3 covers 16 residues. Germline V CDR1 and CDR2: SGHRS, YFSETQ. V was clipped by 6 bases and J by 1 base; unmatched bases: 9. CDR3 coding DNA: TGCGCCAGCACCCCGGGGGACAGGGGTGCGAACACTGAAGCTTTCTTT. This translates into CASTPGDRGANTEAFF.

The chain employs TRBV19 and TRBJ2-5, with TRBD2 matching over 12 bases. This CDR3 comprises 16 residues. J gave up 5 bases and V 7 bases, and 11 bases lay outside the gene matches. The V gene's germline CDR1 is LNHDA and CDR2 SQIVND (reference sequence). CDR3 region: CASTDGLAGLGETQYF. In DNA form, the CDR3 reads TGTGCCAGTACCGACGGACTAGCGGGATTAGGGGAGACCCAGTACTTC.

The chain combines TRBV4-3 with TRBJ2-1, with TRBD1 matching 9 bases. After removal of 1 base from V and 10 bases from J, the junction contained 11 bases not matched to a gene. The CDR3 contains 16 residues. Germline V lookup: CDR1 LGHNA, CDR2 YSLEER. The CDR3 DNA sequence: TGCGCCAGCAGCCAAGGGGCGACAGGGGGAAGCGACGAGCAGTTCTTC. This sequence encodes CASSQGATGGSDEQFF.

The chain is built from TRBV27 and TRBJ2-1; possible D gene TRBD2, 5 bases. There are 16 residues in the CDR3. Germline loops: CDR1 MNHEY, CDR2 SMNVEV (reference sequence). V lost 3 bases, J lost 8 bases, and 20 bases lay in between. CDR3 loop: CASSFLGEPLLHEQFF. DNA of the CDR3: TGTGCCAGCAGTTTCCTCGGGGAGCCTCTCCTCCATGAGCAGTTCTTC.

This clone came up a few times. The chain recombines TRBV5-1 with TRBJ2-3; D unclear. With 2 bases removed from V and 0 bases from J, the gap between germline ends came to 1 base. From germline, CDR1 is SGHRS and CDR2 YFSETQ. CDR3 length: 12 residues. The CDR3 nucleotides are TGCGCCAGCAGCTTAAGCACAGATACGCAGTATTTT. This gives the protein CASSLSTDTQYF.

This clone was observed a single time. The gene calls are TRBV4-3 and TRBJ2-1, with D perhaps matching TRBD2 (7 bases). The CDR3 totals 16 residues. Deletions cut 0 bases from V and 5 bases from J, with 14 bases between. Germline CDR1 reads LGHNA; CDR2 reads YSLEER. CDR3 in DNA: TGCGCCAGCAGCCAAGATGCGGGGGCGCGTCACAATGAGCAGTTCTTC. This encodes CASSQDAGARHNEQFF.

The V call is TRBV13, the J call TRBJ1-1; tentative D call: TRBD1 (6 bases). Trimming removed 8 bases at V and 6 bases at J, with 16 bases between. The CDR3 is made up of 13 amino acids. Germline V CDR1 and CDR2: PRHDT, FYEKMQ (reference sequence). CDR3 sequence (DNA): TGTGCCAGCGCACAGGGTTGGATCGCTGAAGCTTTCTTT. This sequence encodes CASAQGWIAEAFF.

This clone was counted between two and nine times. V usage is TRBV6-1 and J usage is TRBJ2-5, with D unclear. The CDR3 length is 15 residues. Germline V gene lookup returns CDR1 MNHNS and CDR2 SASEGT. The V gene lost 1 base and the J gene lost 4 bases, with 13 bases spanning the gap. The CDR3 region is CASSEGSIVGETQYF. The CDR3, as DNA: TGTGCCAGCAGTGAAGGGTCTATCGTGGGAGAGACCCAGTACTTC.

CDR3 sequence reads: CASSRRDEQYF. The CDR3 region has the DNA TGTGCCAGCAGCCGCCGGGACGAGCAGTACTTC. This rearrangement joins TRBV6-1 to TRBJ2-7; no reliable D call. Looked up from germline, CDR1 is MNHNS and CDR2 is SASEGT. Between the trimmed V and J ends, which lost 6 bases and 5 bases, there was a span of 8 bases. CDR3 length: 11 amino acids.

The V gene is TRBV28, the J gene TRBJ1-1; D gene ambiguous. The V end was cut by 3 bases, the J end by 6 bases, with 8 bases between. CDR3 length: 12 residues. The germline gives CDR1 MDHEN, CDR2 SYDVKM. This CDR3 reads CASSLMRAEAFF. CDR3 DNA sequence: TGTGCCAGCAGTTTGATGCGGGCTGAAGCTTTCTTT. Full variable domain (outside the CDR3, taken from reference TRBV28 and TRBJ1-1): DVKVTQSSRYLVKRTGEKVFLECVQDMDHENMFWYRQDPGLGLRLIYFSYDVKMKEKGDIPEGYSVSREKKERFSLILESASTNQTSMYLCASSLMRAEAFFGQGTRLTVV.

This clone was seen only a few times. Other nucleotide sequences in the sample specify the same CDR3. The CDR3: CASSGLYEQYF. The CDR3 bases are TGTGCCAGCTCGGGACTCTACGAGCAGTACTTC. This chain joins TRBV25-1 and TRBJ2-7, with a tentative D call TRBD2 (6 bases). Germline-derived CDR1 and CDR2 are MGHDK and SYGVNS. Trimming took 8 bases from V and 3 from J, leaving 8 bases between them. This CDR3 spans 11 amino acids.

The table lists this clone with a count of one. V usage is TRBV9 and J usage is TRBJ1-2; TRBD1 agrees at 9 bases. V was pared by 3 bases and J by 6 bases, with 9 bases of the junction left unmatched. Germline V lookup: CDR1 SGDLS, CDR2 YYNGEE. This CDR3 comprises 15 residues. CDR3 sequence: CASSASRTGENGYTF. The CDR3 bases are TGTGCCAGCAGCGCCTCGAGGACAGGGGAGAATGGCTACACCTTC. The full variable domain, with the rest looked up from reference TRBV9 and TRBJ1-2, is DSGVTQTPKHLITATGQRVTLRCSPRSGDLSVYWYQQSLDQGLQFLIQYYNGEERAKGNILERFSAQQFPDLHSELNLSSLELGDSALYFCASSASRTGENGYTFGSGTRLTVV.

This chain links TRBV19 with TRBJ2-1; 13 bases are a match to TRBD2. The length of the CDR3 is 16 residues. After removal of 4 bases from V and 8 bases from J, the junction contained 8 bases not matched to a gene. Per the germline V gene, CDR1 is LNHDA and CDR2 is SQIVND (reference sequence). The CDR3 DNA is TGTGCCAGTAGTACATTGACTAGCGGGAGGATGGATGAGCAGTTCTTC. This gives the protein CASSTLTSGRMDEQFF. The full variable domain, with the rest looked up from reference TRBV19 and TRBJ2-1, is DGGITQSPKYLFRKEGQNVTLSCEQNLNHDAMYWYRQDPGQGLRLIYYSQIVNDFQKGDIAEGYSVSREKKESFPLTVTSAQKNPTAFYLCASSTLTSGRMDEQFFGPGTRLTVL.

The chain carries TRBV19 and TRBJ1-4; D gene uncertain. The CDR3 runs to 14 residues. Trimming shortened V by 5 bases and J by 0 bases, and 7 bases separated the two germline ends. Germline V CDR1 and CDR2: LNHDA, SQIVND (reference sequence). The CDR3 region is CASSPSATNEKLFF. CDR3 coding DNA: TGTGCCAGTAGTCCGTCAGCAACTAATGAAAAACTGTTTTTT.

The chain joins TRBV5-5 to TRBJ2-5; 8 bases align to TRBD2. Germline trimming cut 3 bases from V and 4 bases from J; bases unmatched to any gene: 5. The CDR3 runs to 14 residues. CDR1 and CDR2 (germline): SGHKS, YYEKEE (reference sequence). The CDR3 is CASSSGLEGETQYF. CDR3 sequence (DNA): TGTGCCAGCAGCTCGGGACTAGAGGGAGAGACCCAGTACTTC.

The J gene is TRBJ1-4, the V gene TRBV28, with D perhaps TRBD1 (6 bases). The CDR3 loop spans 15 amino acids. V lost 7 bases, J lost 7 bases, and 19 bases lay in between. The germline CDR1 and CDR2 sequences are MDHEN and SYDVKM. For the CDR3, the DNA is TGTGCCAGCATCGGCGGGCGACAGGTCGGTGAAAAACTGTTTTTT. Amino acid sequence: CASIGGRQVGEKLFF.

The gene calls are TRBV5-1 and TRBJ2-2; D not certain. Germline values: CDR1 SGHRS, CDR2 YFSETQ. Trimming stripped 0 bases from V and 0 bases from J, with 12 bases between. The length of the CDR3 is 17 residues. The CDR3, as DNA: TGCGCCAGCAGCTTGGTTGGCAGCGCAACGAACACCGGGGAGCTGTTTTTT. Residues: CASSLVGSATNTGELFF.

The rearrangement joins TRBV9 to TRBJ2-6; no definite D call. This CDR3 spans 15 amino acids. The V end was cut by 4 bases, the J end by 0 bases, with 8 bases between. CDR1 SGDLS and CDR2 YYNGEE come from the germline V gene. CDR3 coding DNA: TGTGCCAGCAGCCCCCAGGTCTCTGGGGCCAACGTCCTGACTTTC. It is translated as CASSPQVSGANVLTF.

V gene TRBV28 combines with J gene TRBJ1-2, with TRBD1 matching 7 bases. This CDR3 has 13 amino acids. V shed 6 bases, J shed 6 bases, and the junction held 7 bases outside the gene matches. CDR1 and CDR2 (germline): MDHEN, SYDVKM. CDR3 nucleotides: TGTGCCAGCAGGGAAACAGGGGCAGATGGCTACACCTTC. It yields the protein CASRETGADGYTF.

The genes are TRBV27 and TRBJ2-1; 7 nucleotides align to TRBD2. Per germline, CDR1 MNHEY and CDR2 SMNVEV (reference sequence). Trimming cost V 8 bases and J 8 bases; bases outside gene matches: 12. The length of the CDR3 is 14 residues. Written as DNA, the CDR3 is TGTGCCAGCGGCCGCGGCGGGAGAATGGATGAGCAGTTCTTC. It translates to CASGRGGRMDEQFF.

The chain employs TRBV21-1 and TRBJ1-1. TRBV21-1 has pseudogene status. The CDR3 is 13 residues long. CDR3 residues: CASSKRGHTEAFF. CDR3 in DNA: TGTGCCAGCAGCAAACGGGGTCACACTGAAGCTTTCTTT.

The CDR3 sequence: CASSLELASDTQYF. CDR3 bases: TGCGCCAGCAGCTTGGAATTAGCCTCAGATACGCAGTATTTT. This sequence joins TRBV5-1 and TRBJ2-3; D call uncertain. V was clipped by 0 bases and J by 4 bases, with 9 bases between them. The germline V gene encodes CDR1 SGHRS and CDR2 YFSETQ. The CDR3 contains 14 residues. Variable domain in full (rest from reference TRBV5-1 and TRBJ2-3): KAGVTQTPRYLIKTRGQQVTLSCSPISGHRSVSWYQQTPGQGLQFLFEYFSETQRNKGNFPGRFSGRQFSNSRSEMNVSTLELGDSALYLCASSLELASDTQYFGPGTRLTVL.

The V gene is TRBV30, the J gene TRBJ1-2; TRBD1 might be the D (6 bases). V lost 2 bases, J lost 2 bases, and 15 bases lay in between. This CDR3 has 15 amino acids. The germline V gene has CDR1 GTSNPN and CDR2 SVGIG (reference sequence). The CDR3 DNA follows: TGTGCCTGGAGTCGGCCAGGGGACGCAAACTATGGCTACACCTTC. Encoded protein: CAWSRPGDANYGYTF.

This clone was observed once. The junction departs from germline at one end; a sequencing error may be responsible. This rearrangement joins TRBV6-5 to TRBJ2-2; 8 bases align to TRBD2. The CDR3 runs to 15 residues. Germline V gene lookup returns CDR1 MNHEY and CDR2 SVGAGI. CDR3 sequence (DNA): TGTGCCAGCAGTCCCAGCGGGAGCGGGGCCGGGAAGCTGTTTTTT. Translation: CASSPSGSGAGKLFF.

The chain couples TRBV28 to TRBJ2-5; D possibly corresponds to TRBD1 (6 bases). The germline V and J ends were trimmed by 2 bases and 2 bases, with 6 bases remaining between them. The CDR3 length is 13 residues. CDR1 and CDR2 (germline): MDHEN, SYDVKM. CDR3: CASSLGQQETQYF. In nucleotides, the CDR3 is TGTGCCAGCAGTTTAGGACAGCAAGAGACCCAGTACTTC. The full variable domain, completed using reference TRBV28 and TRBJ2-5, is DVKVTQSSRYLVKRTGEKVFLECVQDMDHENMFWYRQDPGLGLRLIYFSYDVKMKEKGDIPEGYSVSREKKERFSLILESASTNQTSMYLCASSLGQQETQYFGPGTRLLVL.

CDR3 sequence: CASRESYYEQYF. The CDR3 DNA is TGTGCCAGCAGAGAGAGTTACTACGAGCAGTACTTC. The chain employs TRBV2 and TRBJ2-7, with no clear D. With 6 bases removed from V and 3 bases from J, the gap between germline ends came to 9 bases. Looked up from germline, CDR1 is SNHLY and CDR2 is FYNNEI. CDR3 length: 12 residues.